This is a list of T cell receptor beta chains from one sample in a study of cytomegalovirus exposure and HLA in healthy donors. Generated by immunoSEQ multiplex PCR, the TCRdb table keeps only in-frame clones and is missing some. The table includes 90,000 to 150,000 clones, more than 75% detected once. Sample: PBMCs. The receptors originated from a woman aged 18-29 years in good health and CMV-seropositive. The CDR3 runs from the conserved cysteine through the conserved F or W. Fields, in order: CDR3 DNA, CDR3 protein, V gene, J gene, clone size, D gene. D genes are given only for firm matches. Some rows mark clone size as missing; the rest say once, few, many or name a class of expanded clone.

CDR3 DNA: TGTGCCAGCCGGAAGGGGGGGATTAATTCACCCCTCCACTTT
CDR3 protein: CASRKGGINSPLHF
V gene: TRBV2
J gene: TRBJ1-6
clone size: -
D gene: -

CDR3 DNA: TGTGCCAGCAGTTACTCCGCCAGGGGCAGCACTGAAGCTTTCTTT
CDR3 protein: CASSYSARGSTEAFF
V gene: TRBV6-5
J gene: TRBJ1-1
clone size: few
D gene: -

CDR3 DNA: TGTGCCAGTAGTATCGGGACTAGCGGGAGGAGTGATACGCAGTATTTT
CDR3 protein: CASSIGTSGRSDTQYF
V gene: TRBV19
J gene: TRBJ2-3
clone size: -
D gene: TRBD2

CDR3 DNA: TGTGCCAGTAGTATAGGGGACAGCCGCAATGAGCAGTTCTTC
CDR3 protein: CASSIGDSRNEQFF
V gene: TRBV19
J gene: TRBJ2-1
clone size: once
D gene: TRBD1

CDR3 DNA: TGTGCCAGCAGTGAAGGGCGGAGGGCCACTGAAGCTTTCTTT
CDR3 protein: CASSEGRRATEAFF
V gene: TRBV6-1
J gene: TRBJ1-1
clone size: once
D gene: -

CDR3 DNA: TGTGCCAGCACCTCACAGGGACTAGCTGGAAACACCATATATTTT
CDR3 protein: CASTSQGLAGNTIYF
V gene: TRBV7-2
J gene: TRBJ1-3
clone size: -
D gene: -

CDR3 DNA: TGTGCCAGCAGTTTACAGGGATTCGGAGACACTGAAGCTTTCTTT
CDR3 protein: CASSLQGFGDTEAFF
V gene: TRBV27
J gene: TRBJ1-1
clone size: once
D gene: -

CDR3 DNA: TGTGCCAGCAGCTACCTGGACAGGTCCGCTAACTATGGCTACACCTTC
CDR3 protein: CASSYLDRSANYGYTF
V gene: TRBV7-9
J gene: TRBJ1-2
clone size: -
D gene: TRBD1

CDR3 DNA: TGTGCCAGCAGTTACGGCGGGAGGGCCTACGAGCAGTACTTC
CDR3 protein: CASSYGGRAYEQYF
V gene: TRBV6-5
J gene: TRBJ2-7
clone size: -
D gene: TRBD2

CDR3 DNA: TGTGCCAGCACGCGGCGGGGAACAGATACGCAGTATTTT
CDR3 protein: CASTRRGTDTQYF
V gene: TRBV6-1
J gene: TRBJ2-3
clone size: -
D gene: -

CDR3 DNA: TGTGCCACCAGCAGAGAGTCGGGGTTAGCCAAAAACATTCAGTACTTC
CDR3 protein: CATSRESGLAKNIQYF
V gene: TRBV15
J gene: TRBJ2-4
clone size: -
D gene: -